This T cell receptor (beta chain) was captured by sequencing in a study of blood T cell repertoires in COVID-19. The protocol was immunoSEQ multiplex PCR, while the TCRdb copy is restricted to in-frame clones and leaves out a portion. Found here are tens of thousands of clones, around 90% of them singletons; the top ten hold around 3.5%. Germline V gene lookup returns CDR1 LGHNT and CDR2 FRNRAP. This CDR3 spans 15 amino acids. V was cut by 5 bases and J by 0 bases, with 11 bases left in between. The sequencing input was peripheral blood. The sequence was collected from a human donor in a cohort sampled during active COVID-19. The chain carries TRBV12-5 and TRBJ1-3; no definite D call. In DNA form, the CDR3 reads TGTGCTAGTGGTCGTAGAGCCCTCTCTGGAAACACCATATATTTT. The encoded protein is CASGRRALSGNTIYF.